Following are 14 T cell receptor beta chains from one sample sequenced in a study of graft-versus-host responses after intestinal transplantation. Their antigens are not known. Sequencing was performed with immunoSEQ multiplex PCR; in TCRdb, only in-frame clones are kept and a portion is missing. This sample has about 110,000 clones, with roughly 93% found just once. The source was unstimulated CD8+ T cells sorted from spleen or lymph node cells, collected before intestinal transplant. Receptor source: a human donor who received an intestinal transplant.

The J gene is TRBJ1-5, the V gene TRBV9; D might be TRBD1 (6 bases). Germline loops: CDR1 SGDLS, CDR2 YYNGEE. Trimming removed 4 bases from V and 6 bases from J, with 17 bases in between. The CDR3 spans 15 residues. CDR3 region: CASSLGGALGQPQHF. In nucleotides, the CDR3 is TGTGCCAGCAGCCTTGGGGGGGCGCTGGGTCAGCCCCAGCATTTT.

Only one count was recorded for this clone. V is TRBV28 and J is TRBJ2-1; 8 bases agree with TRBD2. The V gene end was trimmed by 0 bases and the J gene end by 4 bases; junction bases not matched to a gene: 2. CDR1 is MDHEN, CDR2 SYDVKM, per germline. The CDR3 runs to 15 residues. The CDR3 DNA follows: TGTGCCAGCAGTTTATGGCCTAGCGGGTACAATGAGCAGTTCTTC. Translating gives CASSLWPSGYNEQFF.

V usage is TRBV5-1 and J usage is TRBJ1-5, with a tentative D call TRBD1 (6 bases). Germline V gene data show CDR1 as SGHRS and CDR2 as YFSETQ. The V gene lost 5 bases and the J gene lost 2 bases, with 14 bases spanning the gap. The CDR3 covers 15 residues. For the CDR3, the DNA is TGCGCCAGCAGGACTCGGGGGCCGGGCAATCAGCCCCAGCATTTT. The encoded protein is CASRTRGPGNQPQHF.

The chain uses TRBV7-6 and TRBJ1-5; maybe TRBD1 (5 bases). This CDR3 is 20 amino acids long. Per the germline V gene, CDR1 is SGHVS and CDR2 is FNYEAQ. V gave up 1 base and J gave up 0 bases, with 22 bases separating them. The CDR3 coding sequence is TGTGCCAGCAGCTTAGACCCGCAAAAAGGGACTGATTATAGCAATCAGCCCCAGCATTTT. This gives the protein CASSLDPQKGTDYSNQPQHF.

A note on this clone: Other DNA sequences of this sample code for an identical CDR3. The chain joins TRBV9 to TRBJ1-3, with D maybe TRBD1 (5 bases). Germline-derived CDR1 and CDR2 are SGDLS and YYNGEE. Deletions cut 0 bases from V and 3 bases from J, with 10 bases between. The CDR3 contains 15 residues. As DNA, the CDR3 is TGTGCCAGCAGCGTAGGGGGGGGGAGTGGAAACACCATATATTTT. Encoded protein: CASSVGGGSGNTIYF.

This clone is a singleton in its sample. The chain couples TRBV19 to TRBJ2-1, with TRBD2 identical over 8 bases. The ends lost 8 bases at V and 7 bases at J; junction bases unmatched: 13. The CDR3 spans 15 residues. The germline gives CDR1 LNHDA, CDR2 SQIVND (reference sequence). The CDR3 nucleotides are TGTGCCAGTGACGGGGGGGGACCTCCTGCGAATGAGCAGTTCTTC. The encoded protein is CASDGGGPPANEQFF.

This chain uses TRBV5-5 with TRBJ2-7; D is uncertain. The CDR3 spans 12 residues. CDR1 is SGHKS, CDR2 YYEKEE, per germline (reference sequence). V shed 0 bases and J shed 5 bases, with 6 bases lying between them. CDR3 sequence: CASSLEFHEQYF. The CDR3, as DNA: TGTGCCAGCAGCTTGGAATTCCACGAGCAGTACTTC.

The chain couples TRBV11-2 to TRBJ2-7, with unresolved D. Per the germline V gene, CDR1 is SGHAT and CDR2 is FQNNGV. The CDR3 sequence is 11 residues long. V was pared by 4 bases and J by 3 bases, with 4 bases between. In DNA, the CDR3 is TGTGCCAGCAGCTACGGCTACGAGCAGTACTTC. It translates to CASSYGYEQYF.

The chain is built from TRBV7-8 and TRBJ2-4; 7 bases line up with TRBD2. The germline V gene encodes CDR1 SGHVS and CDR2 FQNEAQ. This CDR3 is built from 14 residues. Unmatched junction bases numbered 7, after V lost 5 bases and J lost 6 bases. The CDR3 here is CASSAGGEGNIQYF. The CDR3 DNA sequence: TGTGCCAGCAGCGCCGGAGGGGAGGGAAACATTCAGTACTTC.

The rearrangement links TRBV7-3 to TRBJ1-1; D is uncertain. This CDR3 comprises 13 residues. V lost 5 bases, J lost 4 bases, and 11 bases lay in between. Germline CDR1 SGHTA, CDR2 FQGTGA. The CDR3 region has the DNA TGTGCCAGCAGCCCTACGAGACCCACTGAAGCTTTCTTT. Residues: CASSPTRPTEAFF.

The chain recombines TRBV7-2 with TRBJ1-5, with unresolved D. The CDR3 extends over 15 amino acids. V shed 1 base and J shed 0 bases, with 7 bases lying between them. CDR1 is SGHTA and CDR2 is FQGNSA in the germline V gene. DNA of the CDR3: TGTGCCAGCAGCTTAGGGCAGCATAGCAATCAGCCCCAGCATTTT. This encodes CASSLGQHSNQPQHF.

The J gene is TRBJ1-1, the V gene TRBV12-5; D is uncertain. Germline loops: CDR1 LGHNT, CDR2 FRNRAP. The CDR3 spans 17 residues. Deletions cut 3 bases from V and 3 bases from J, with 20 bases between. CDR3 sequence: CASGFWLEDYRDTEAFF. The CDR3 DNA is TGTGCTAGTGGTTTTTGGTTGGAGGACTATCGGGACACTGAAGCTTTCTTT.

The chain joins TRBV7-6 to TRBJ2-1, with 8 bases that match TRBD2. The CDR3 runs to 16 residues. The J segment lost 7 bases and the V segment lost 2 bases, leaving 10 bases of the junction unmatched. Germline CDR1 SGHVS, CDR2 FNYEAQ. This chain's CDR3 is CASSLSTSGLGNEQFF. Here the CDR3 DNA reads TGTGCCAGCAGCTTATCAACTAGCGGACTAGGGAATGAGCAGTTCTTC.

This chain uses TRBV19 with TRBJ1-1; D is uncertain. This CDR3 is 10 amino acids long. With 8 bases removed from V and 11 bases from J, the gap between germline ends came to 12 bases. The germline V gene encodes CDR1 LNHDA and CDR2 SQIVND (reference sequence). CDR3 sequence: CASFWGRAFF. The CDR3, as DNA: TGTGCCAGTTTTTGGGGTCGGGCTTTCTTT.